This TCR beta chain originates from a study of T-cell memory formation after mild COVID-19. Study as a whole: The TCR clusters were mostly specific to one donor.

V dropped 6 bases and J dropped 2; count of bases not matched to a gene: 10. This CDR3 is 15 amino acids long. Germline V gene lookup returns CDR1 SGHTA and CDR2 FQGNSA. Note on this clonotype: Its antigen is unidentified.

Study results and limitations: Researchers report contracting CD4+ clones mostly in CM and EM, with CD8+ clones in EMRA.

Employing constant-segment primers, 5'RACE generated TCR alpha and TCR beta cDNA libraries bearing sample barcodes and UMIs. TCRdb itself ran the 5' RACE reads through MiXCR, one entry per CDR3 protein. The data contain hundreds of thousands of distinct CDR3 sequences, approximately 13% of them singletons. The sample consisted of PBMCs or a T cell subset sorted from them (not recorded which). The TCR comes from a man between 18 and 35 years old who had mild COVID-19 (a few samples of this study predate the infection). Cell type and time point are not known. V gene TRBV7-2 combines with J gene TRBJ2-7; TRBD2 agrees at 7 bases. The chain's CDR3 is CASSLKSGAAYEQYF. CDR3 coding DNA: TGTGCCAGCAGTTTGAAAAGCGGGGCTGCCTACGAGCAGTACTTC.